This T cell receptor beta chain originates from a study of PD-L1 blockade in urothelial cancer. Across the study: There were a median of about 140,000 T cells in blood samples.

Here immunoSEQ multiplex PCR was the method, and the copy in TCRdb shows in-frame clones only, minus some. The sample lists about 84,000 clones, more than 90% occurring once. Note on this clone: Its antigen is unknown.

Every patient provided from 1 to 8 samples, collected pretreatment and on-treatment. Whole-study findings and limits: More expansion of tumor-associated blood clones, seen at 3 weeks, marked durable-benefit patients.

V lost 4 bases, J lost 5 bases, and 7 bases stayed unmatched. The CDR3 sequence is 14 residues long. Germline lookup yields CDR1 MDHEN and CDR2 SYDVKM. The J gene is TRBJ1-2, the V gene TRBV28; 7 nucleotides align to TRBD1. The sequencing here drew on PBMCs, taken around atezolizumab (anti-PD-L1) treatment. This clonotype originated in a man aged 55 to 69 with urothelial cancer. The CDR3 loop is CASSWGQGDYGYTF. The CDR3 DNA reads TGTGCCAGCAGTTGGGGGCAGGGGGATTATGGCTACACCTTC.